This is a list of T cell receptor beta chains from one sample in a study of shared clonotypes between healthy human individuals. Method: immunoSEQ multiplex PCR; TCRdb's copy keeps in-frame clones and lacks some. Counted here are some 2,400,000 clones, more than 90% occurring once; the ten biggest clones make up over 0.1%. The material sequenced was naive CD4+ T cells sorted from blood. The source is a man between 18 and 35 years old in good health. CDR3s include the opening cysteine and the closing phenylalanine or tryptophan. D genes are given only for firm matches. Size tells how often a clone was seen (once, few, many) or the class of an expanded clone, and some rows leave it out.

j_gene,abundance,v_gene,d_gene,CDR3aa,CDR3nt
TRBJ1-2,NA,TRBV10-3,TRBD1,CAIPSLTGTANYGYTF,TGTGCCATCCCGTCCCTAACAGGGACAGCTAACTATGGCTACACCTTC
TRBJ2-2,NA,TRBV7-2,NA,CASSREFSGELFF,TGTGCCAGCAGCCGGGAGTTCTCCGGGGAGCTGTTTTTT
TRBJ1-4,NA,TRBV5-1,NA,CASSPPGADEKLFF,TGCGCCAGCAGCCCTCCGGGTGCGGATGAAAAACTGTTTTTT
TRBJ2-7,NA,TRBV9,NA,CASSVGQQKGYEQYF,TGTGCCAGCAGCGTCGGACAGCAAAAAGGGTACGAGCAGTACTTC
TRBJ2-7,NA,TRBV19,NA,CASSSAEVYEQYF,TGTGCCAGTTCCTCAGCCGAGGTCTACGAGCAGTACTTC
TRBJ1-2,NA,TRBV7-6,TRBD1,CASSRDRGGGYTF,TGTGCCAGCAGCCGGGACAGGGGGGGTGGCTACACCTTC
TRBJ2-1,NA,TRBV7-9,NA,CASSLGGSVQFF,TGTGCCAGCAGCTTGGGGGGTTCCGTGCAGTTCTTC
TRBJ1-2,once,TRBV4-3,NA,CASSKGIAGPFGYTF,TGCGCCAGCAGCAAAGGCATCGCAGGGCCTTTCGGCTACACCTTC
TRBJ2-5,once,TRBV7-9,NA,CASSLHRDQETQYF,TGTGCCAGCAGCTTACACAGGGACCAAGAGACCCAGTACTTC
TRBJ2-3,NA,TRBV10-3,TRBD2,CAISKAGGPADTQYF,TGTGCCATCAGCAAAGCGGGAGGGCCGGCGGATACGCAGTATTTT
TRBJ2-4,NA,TRBV28,NA,CASKGLAKNIQYF,TGTGCCAGCAAGGGTTTAGCCAAAAACATTCAGTACTTC
TRBJ2-5,NA,TRBV5-5,NA,CASSLGRVDETQYF,TGTGCCAGCAGCTTGGGCAGGGTGGATGAGACCCAGTACTTC
TRBJ1-1,NA,TRBV30,NA,CAWAGATEAFF,TGTGCCTGGGCAGGGGCAACTGAAGCTTTCTTT
TRBJ2-7,NA,TRBV21-1,NA,CASSKQQGAHEQYF,TGTGCCAGCAGCAAACAGCAGGGGGCCCACGAGCAGTACTTC
TRBJ1-3,NA,TRBV4-1,TRBD1,CASSQLRTGTGNTIYF,TGCGCCAGCAGCCAACTAAGGACAGGTACTGGAAACACCATATATTTT
TRBJ2-6,NA,TRBV10-3,NA,CAISEGVSGANVLTF,TGTGCCATCAGTGAGGGGGTCTCTGGGGCCAACGTCCTGACTTTC
TRBJ2-1,once,TRBV5-1,TRBD2,CASSLGGGSYNEQFF,TGCGCCAGCAGCTTGGGGGGCGGGAGTTACAATGAGCAGTTCTTC
TRBJ2-2,NA,TRBV5-1,TRBD1,CASSGQASTGELFF,TGCGCCAGCAGCGGACAGGCCAGCACCGGGGAGCTGTTTTTT
TRBJ1-3,NA,TRBV11-2,NA,CASSLGHTSSGNTIYF,TGTGCCAGCAGCTTAGGGCATACGAGCTCTGGAAACACCATATATTTT
TRBJ1-1,NA,TRBV5-1,NA,CASSLEGWQGTSAFF,TGCGCCAGCAGCTTGGAAGGGTGGCAGGGTACTTCAGCTTTCTTT
TRBJ2-2,once,TRBV11-2,TRBD2,CASSLVMTSGEITGELFF,TGTGCCAGCAGCTTAGTCATGACTAGCGGGGAAATTACCGGGGAGCTGTTTTTT
TRBJ1-5,once,TRBV7-2,NA,CASSLAPLSGPQHF,TGTGCCAGCAGCTTAGCGCCCCTCAGCGGGCCCCAGCATTTT
TRBJ1-5,NA,TRBV18,NA,CASSPLGSSNQPQHF,TGTGCCAGCTCACCATTGGGGTCCAGCAATCAGCCCCAGCATTTT
TRBJ2-3,NA,TRBV30,NA,CAWSVLGLRTDTQYF,TGTGCCTGGAGTGTACTAGGGCTTCGCACAGATACGCAGTATTTT
TRBJ2-2,NA,TRBV5-4,NA,CASSGVQGSTNTGELFF,TGTGCCAGCAGCGGGGTACAGGGCTCCACCAACACCGGGGAGCTGTTTTTT
TRBJ1-1,NA,TRBV6-1,NA,CASMIGVMNTEAFF,TGTGCCAGCATGATTGGAGTTATGAACACTGAAGCTTTCTTT
TRBJ2-3,NA,TRBV28,NA,CASSLRASESTDTQYF,TGTGCCAGCAGTTTAAGGGCAAGCGAGAGCACAGATACGCAGTATTTT
TRBJ2-7,NA,TRBV11-2,NA,CASSLHSYEQYF,TGTGCCAGCAGCTTACACAGCTACGAGCAGTACTTC
TRBJ1-1,NA,TRBV30,TRBD1,CAWTDRGSLMEF,TGTGCCTGGACGGACAGGGGCTCCTTAATGGAATTT
TRBJ1-2,NA,TRBV6-5,NA,CASSYSLGRGYTF,TGTGCCAGCAGTTACTCCTTGGGGCGGGGCTACACCTTC
TRBJ1-2,few,TRBV4-2,NA,CASSLNQGFDYGYTF,TGTGCCAGCAGCCTGAATCAGGGGTTCGACTATGGCTACACCTTC
TRBJ2-6,NA,TRBV27,NA,CATRRFGGRESGANVLTF,TGTGCCACCAGACGTTTCGGGGGGCGCGAATCTGGGGCCAACGTCCTGACTTTC
TRBJ2-6,once,TRBV27,TRBD1,CASRGQGYSGANVLTF,TGTGCCAGCAGAGGACAGGGATACTCTGGGGCCAACGTCCTGACTTTC
TRBJ1-4,NA,TRBV29-1,TRBD1,CSAQGATNEKLFF,TGCAGCGCACAGGGGGCAACTAATGAAAAACTGTTTTTT
TRBJ2-7,NA,TRBV19,TRBD2,CASSIAGGEYEQYF,TGTGCCAGTAGTATAGCGGGAGGGGAATACGAGCAGTACTTC
TRBJ2-5,NA,TRBV4-3,NA,CASSQETRETQYF,TGCGCCAGCAGCCAAGAAACGCGAGAGACCCAGTACTTC
TRBJ2-5,NA,TRBV4-1,TRBD2,CASSQLLAGGHQETQYF,TGCGCCAGCAGCCAACTACTAGCGGGGGGCCACCAAGAGACCCAGTACTTC
TRBJ1-5,NA,TRBV7-2,NA,CASSLVGGARGNQPQHF,TGTGCCAGCAGCTTAGTCGGGGGGGCGCGGGGCAATCAGCCCCAGCATTTT
TRBJ2-7,NA,TRBV5-5,TRBD1,CASSQDRGYEQYF,TGTGCCAGCAGCCAAGACAGGGGCTACGAGCAGTACTTC
TRBJ2-5,NA,TRBV6-1,NA,CASSGYHQETQYF,TGTGCCAGCAGTGGGTACCACCAAGAGACCCAGTACTTC
TRBJ2-7,NA,TRBV7-2,NA,CASSLQSGVAYEQYF,TGTGCCAGCAGCTTACAGAGTGGGGTTGCCTACGAGCAGTACTTC
TRBJ1-6,NA,TRBV11-2,NA,CASSPILSSLSPLHF,TGTGCCAGCAGCCCTATACTTAGTAGTCTCTCACCCCTCCACTTT
TRBJ2-5,NA,TRBV7-8,NA,CASSSMTQETQYF,TGTGCCAGCAGCTCCATGACCCAGGAGACCCAGTACTTC
TRBJ2-3,NA,TRBV27,NA,CASSFKNSGRADTQYF,TGTGCCAGCAGTTTTAAAAACTCCGGGCGGGCAGATACGCAGTATTTT
TRBJ2-4,NA,TRBV5-1,TRBD1,CASSTGTGYRGNPKNIQYF,TGCGCCAGCAGCACCGGGACAGGTTACCGGGGAAATCCCAAAAACATTCAGTACTTC
TRBJ2-1,NA,TRBV5-1,TRBD2,CASSLEASGLLGNEQFF,TGCGCCAGCAGCTTGGAGGCTAGCGGGCTCCTGGGCAATGAGCAGTTCTTC
TRBJ2-2,NA,TRBV30,TRBD1,CAWRQTGAGGELFF,TGTGCCTGGAGACAGACAGGGGCGGGAGGGGAGCTGTTTTTT
TRBJ1-6,NA,TRBV19,NA,CASTRGRANWEGDNSPLHF,TGTGCCAGTACAAGAGGGCGCGCGAACTGGGAAGGGGATAATTCACCCCTCCACTTT
TRBJ1-2,NA,TRBV5-4,NA,CASSFGGAGYNGYTF,TGTGCCAGCAGCTTTGGTGGGGCAGGGTACAATGGCTACACCTTC
TRBJ2-4,once,TRBV6-5,NA,CASSQGMGAKNIQYF,TGTGCCAGCAGTCAGGGGATGGGGGCCAAAAACATTCAGTACTTC
TRBJ2-3,NA,TRBV27,NA,CASSRTGFRTDTQYF,TGTGCCAGCAGTCGGACGGGCTTTCGCACAGATACGCAGTATTTT
TRBJ2-1,NA,TRBV5-1,TRBD1,CASSSGQGAYNEQFF,TGCGCCAGCAGCTCGGGACAGGGGGCCTACAATGAGCAGTTCTTC
TRBJ2-1,NA,TRBV11-3,TRBD2,CASSYRTSGTNEQFF,TGTGCCAGCAGCTACCGGACTAGCGGGACCAATGAGCAGTTCTTC
TRBJ2-7,NA,TRBV10-2,TRBD1,CASRYGQGLYEQYF,TGCGCCAGCAGATACGGACAGGGGCTCTACGAGCAGTACTTC